This T cell receptor beta chain comes out of a study of T cell clonotyping in hematopoietic cell transplantation. Study outcomes and limitations: CD4 and CD8 repertoire contributions could not be separated without sorting. Pathologically expanded recipient clonotypes increased progressively from day 30 to day 180 as diversity fell.

Trimming pared 3 bases from V and 4 bases from J, leaving 6 bases between. This CDR3 has 11 residues. Germline V gene data show CDR1 as GTSNPN and CDR2 as SVGIG (reference sequence). A remark on this clone: What it binds is not known.

Data came from immunoSEQ multiplex PCR; TCRdb stores just in-frame clones and leaves some out. The sample has 5,000 to 6,500 clones, just under 80% seen once. Samples: about 28 days before transplant, then days 30, 100 and 180 after. The sequence was obtained from a male patient between 65 and 85 years old who had an allogeneic stem cell transplant from an unrelated donor, so T cells may come from the graft donor. Some clones in this sample may be carry-over from other donors' samples. This rearrangement joins TRBV30 to TRBJ2-5; the D is unclear. This specimen was peripheral blood mononuclear cells, taken 180 days after allogeneic stem cell transplant. The CDR3 nucleotides are TGTGCCTGGAGCCGCGCAGAGACCCAGTACTTC. Translation gives CAWSRAETQYF. The whole variable domain, filled in from reference TRBV30 and TRBJ2-5, reads SQTIHQWPATLVQPVGSPLSLECTVEGTSNPNLYWYRQAAGRGLQLLFYSVGIGQISSEVPQNLSASRPQDRQFILSSKKLLLSDSGFYLCAWSRAETQYFGPGTRLLVL.